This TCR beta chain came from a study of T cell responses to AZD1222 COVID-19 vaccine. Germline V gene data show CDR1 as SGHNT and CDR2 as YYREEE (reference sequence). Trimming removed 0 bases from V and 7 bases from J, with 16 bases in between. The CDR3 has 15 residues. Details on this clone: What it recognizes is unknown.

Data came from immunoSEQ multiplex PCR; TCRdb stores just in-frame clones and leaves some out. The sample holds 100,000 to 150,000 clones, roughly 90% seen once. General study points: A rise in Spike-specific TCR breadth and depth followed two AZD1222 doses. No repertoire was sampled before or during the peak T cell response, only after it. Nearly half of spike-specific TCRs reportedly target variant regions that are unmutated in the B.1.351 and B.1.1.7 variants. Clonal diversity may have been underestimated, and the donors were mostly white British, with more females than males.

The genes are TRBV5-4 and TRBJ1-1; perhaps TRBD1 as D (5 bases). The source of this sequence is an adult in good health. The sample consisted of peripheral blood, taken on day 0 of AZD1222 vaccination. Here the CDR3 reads CASSLGPRDPNEAFF. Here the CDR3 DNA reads TGTGCCAGCAGCTTGGGACCTAGGGACCCAAATGAAGCTTTCTTT.